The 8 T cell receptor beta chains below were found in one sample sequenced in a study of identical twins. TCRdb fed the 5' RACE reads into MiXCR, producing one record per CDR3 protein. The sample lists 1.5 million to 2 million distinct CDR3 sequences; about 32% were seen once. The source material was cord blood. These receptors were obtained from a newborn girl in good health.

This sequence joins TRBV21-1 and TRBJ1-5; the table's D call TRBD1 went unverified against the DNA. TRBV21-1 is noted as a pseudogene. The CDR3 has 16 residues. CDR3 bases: TGTGCCAGCAGCCGAGGTGCGGGGGCAAGTGAGAAGCCCCAGCATTTT. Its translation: CASSRGAGASEKPQHF.

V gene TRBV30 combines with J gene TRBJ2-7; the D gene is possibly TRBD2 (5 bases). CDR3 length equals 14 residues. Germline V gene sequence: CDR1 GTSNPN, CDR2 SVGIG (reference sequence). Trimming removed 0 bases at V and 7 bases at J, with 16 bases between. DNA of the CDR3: TGTGCCTGGAGTGTCGGCCTAGTGACGGGGGAGCAGTACTTC. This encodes CAWSVGLVTGEQYF.

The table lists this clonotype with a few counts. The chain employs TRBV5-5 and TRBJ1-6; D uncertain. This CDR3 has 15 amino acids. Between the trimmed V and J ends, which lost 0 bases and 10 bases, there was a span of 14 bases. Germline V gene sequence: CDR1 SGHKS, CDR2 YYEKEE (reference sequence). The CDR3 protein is CASSLVVGRESPLHF. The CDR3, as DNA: TGTGCCAGCAGCTTGGTTGTAGGGAGGGAGTCACCCCTCCACTTT.

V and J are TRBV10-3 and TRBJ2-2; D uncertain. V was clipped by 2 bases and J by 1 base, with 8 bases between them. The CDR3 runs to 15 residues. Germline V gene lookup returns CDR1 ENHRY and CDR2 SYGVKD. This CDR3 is CAISEAVLNTGELFF. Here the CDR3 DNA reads TGTGCCATCAGTGAGGCGGTCCTGAACACCGGGGAGCTGTTTTTT.

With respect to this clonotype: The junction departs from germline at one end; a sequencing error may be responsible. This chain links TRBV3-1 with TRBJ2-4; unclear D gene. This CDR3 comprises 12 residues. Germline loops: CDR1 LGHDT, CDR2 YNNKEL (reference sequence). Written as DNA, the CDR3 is TGTGCCGGCAGCCACACGGACCTAGAGCAGTACTTC. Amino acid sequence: CAGSHTDLEQYF.

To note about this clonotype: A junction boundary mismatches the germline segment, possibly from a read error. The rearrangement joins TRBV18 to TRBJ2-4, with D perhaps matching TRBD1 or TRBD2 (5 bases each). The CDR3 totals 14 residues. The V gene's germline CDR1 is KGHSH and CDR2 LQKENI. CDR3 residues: CASSPGRAKSIQYF. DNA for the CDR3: TGTGCCAGCTCCCCGGGACGCGCCAAAAGCATTCAGTACTTC.

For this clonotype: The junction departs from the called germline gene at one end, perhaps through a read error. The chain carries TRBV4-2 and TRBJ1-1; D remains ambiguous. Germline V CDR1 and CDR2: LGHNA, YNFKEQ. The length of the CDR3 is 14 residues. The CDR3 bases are TGTGCCAGCATCCAAGATCTCAGGAACACTGAAGCTTTCTTT. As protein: CASIQDLRNTEAFF.

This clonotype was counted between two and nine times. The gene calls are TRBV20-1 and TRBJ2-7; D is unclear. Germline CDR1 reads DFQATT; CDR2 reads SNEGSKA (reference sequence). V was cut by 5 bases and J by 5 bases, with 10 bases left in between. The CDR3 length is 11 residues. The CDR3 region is CSARIRDEQYF. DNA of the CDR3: TGCAGTGCTCGGATACGCGACGAGCAGTACTTC.